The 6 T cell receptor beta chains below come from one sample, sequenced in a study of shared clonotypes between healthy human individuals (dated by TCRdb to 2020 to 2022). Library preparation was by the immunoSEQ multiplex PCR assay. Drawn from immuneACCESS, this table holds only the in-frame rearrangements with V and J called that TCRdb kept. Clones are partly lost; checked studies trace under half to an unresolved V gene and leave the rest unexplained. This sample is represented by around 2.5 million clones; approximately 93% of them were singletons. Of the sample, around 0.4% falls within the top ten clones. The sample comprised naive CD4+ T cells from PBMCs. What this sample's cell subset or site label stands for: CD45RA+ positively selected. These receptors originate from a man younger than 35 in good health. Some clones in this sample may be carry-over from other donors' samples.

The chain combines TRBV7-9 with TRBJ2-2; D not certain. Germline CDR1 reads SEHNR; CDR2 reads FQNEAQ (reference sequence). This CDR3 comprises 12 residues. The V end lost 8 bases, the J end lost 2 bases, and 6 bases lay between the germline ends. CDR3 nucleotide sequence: TGTGCCAGCGACGCAAACACCGGGGAGCTGTTTTTT. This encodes CASDANTGELFF.

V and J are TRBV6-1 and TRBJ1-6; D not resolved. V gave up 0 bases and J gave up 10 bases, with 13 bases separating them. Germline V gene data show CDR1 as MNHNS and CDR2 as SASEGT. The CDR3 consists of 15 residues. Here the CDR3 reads CASSEAAVYGSPLHF. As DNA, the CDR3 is TGTGCCAGCAGTGAAGCGGCAGTCTACGGGTCACCCCTCCACTTT.

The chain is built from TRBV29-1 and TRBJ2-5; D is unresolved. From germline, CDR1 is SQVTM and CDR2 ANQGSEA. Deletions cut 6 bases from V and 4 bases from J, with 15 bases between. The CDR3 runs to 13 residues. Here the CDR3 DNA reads TGCAGCGTCGCCGCAATCACCTTAGAGACCCAGTACTTC. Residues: CSVAAITLETQYF. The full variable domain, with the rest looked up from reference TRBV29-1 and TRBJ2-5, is SAVISQKPSRDICQRGTSLTIQCQVDSQVTMMFWYRQQPGQSLTLIATANQGSEATYESGFVIDKFPISRPNLTFSTLTVSNMSPEDSSIYLCSVAAITLETQYFGPGTRLLVL.

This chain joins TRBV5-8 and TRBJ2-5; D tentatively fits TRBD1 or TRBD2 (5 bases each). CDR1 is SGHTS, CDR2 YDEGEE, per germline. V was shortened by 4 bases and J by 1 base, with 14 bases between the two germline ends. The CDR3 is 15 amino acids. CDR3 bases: TGTGCCAGCAGCCTGAGGGGAATACTCCAAGAGACCCAGTACTTC. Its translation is CASSLRGILQETQYF.

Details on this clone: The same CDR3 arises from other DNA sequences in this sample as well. The CDR3 loop reads CASSRDGSSYNEQFF. In DNA form, the CDR3 reads TGTGCCAGCAGCCGAGACGGTAGCTCCTACAATGAGCAGTTCTTC. The chain uses TRBV6-5 and TRBJ2-1; the D is unclear. The CDR3 sequence is 15 residues long. V dropped 6 bases and J dropped 0 bases, with 12 bases sitting between them. Per the germline V gene, CDR1 is MNHEY and CDR2 is SVGAGI.

CDR3 region: CASSQLTGGRETQYF. CDR3 bases: TGTGCCAGCAGCCAACTAACAGGGGGCAGGGAGACCCAGTACTTC. The chain links TRBV14 to TRBJ2-5, with TRBD1 matching 9 bases. CDR1 is SGHDN, CDR2 FVKESK, per germline. With 2 bases clipped from V and 5 bases from J, the junction kept 6 bases outside the gene matches. The length of the CDR3 is 15 residues.